This TCR beta chain was obtained from a study of T cell changes during pregnancy in multiple sclerosis. This CDR3 has 15 residues. Trimming removed 4 bases from V and 8 bases from J; junction bases left unmatched: 7. Germline V gene sequence: CDR1 MGHRA, CDR2 YSYEKL. Assay used: immunoSEQ multiplex PCR; TCRdb lists only in-frame clones, some missing. The sample consists of around 72,000 clones, just over 90% of them appearing once. The sequence was collected from a female donor with multiple sclerosis, enrolled in a pregnancy study. This chain links TRBV4-1 with TRBJ2-1; 11 bases line up with TRBD2. The sample was CD4+ T cells from peripheral blood mononuclear cells, taken before pregnancy. The CDR3 is CASSPLLAGEYEQFF. The CDR3 nucleotides read TGCGCCAGCAGCCCCTTACTAGCGGGAGAGTATGAGCAGTTCTTC.